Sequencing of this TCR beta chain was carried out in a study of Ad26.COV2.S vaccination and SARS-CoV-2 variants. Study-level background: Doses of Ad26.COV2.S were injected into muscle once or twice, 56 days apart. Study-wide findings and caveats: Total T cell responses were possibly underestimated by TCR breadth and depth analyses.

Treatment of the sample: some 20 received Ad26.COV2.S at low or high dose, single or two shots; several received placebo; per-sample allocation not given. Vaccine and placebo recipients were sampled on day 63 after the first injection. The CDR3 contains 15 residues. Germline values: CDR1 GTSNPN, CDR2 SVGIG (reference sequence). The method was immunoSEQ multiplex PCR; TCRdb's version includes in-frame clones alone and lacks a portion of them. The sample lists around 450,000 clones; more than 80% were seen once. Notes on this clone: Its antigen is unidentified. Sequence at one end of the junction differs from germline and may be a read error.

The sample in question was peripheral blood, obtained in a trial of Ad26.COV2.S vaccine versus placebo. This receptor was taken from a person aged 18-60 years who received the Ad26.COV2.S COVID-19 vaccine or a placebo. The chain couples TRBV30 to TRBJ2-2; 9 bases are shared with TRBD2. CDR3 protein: CGPLSGGANTGELFF. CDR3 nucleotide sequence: TGCGGGCCCCTTAGCGGGGGAGCGAACACCGGGGAGCTGTTTTTT.